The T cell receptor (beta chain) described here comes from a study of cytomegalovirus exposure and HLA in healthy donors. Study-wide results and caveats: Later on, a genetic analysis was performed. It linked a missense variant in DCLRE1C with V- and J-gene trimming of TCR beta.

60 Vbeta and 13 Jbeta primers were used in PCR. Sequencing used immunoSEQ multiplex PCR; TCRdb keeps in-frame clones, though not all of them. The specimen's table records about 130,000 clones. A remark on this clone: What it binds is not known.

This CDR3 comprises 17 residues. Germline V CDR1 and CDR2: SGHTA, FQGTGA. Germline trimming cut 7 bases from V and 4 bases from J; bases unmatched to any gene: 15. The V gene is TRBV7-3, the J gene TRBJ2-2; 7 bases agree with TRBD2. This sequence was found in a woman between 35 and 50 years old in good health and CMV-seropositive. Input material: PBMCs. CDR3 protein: CASTLLGAGVGTGELFF. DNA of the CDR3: TGTGCCAGCACCCTCTTAGGGGCGGGAGTGGGCACCGGGGAGCTGTTTTTT.